This T cell receptor beta chain was obtained from a study of blood T cell repertoires in COVID-19. Study summary: T cells, B-cell-depleted T cells, or PBMCs supplied cDNA or gDNA.

V was trimmed by 7 bases and J by 6 bases, leaving 19 bases between them. The CDR3 covers 14 residues. Looked up from germline, CDR1 is MNHNY and CDR2 is SVGAGI (reference sequence). Using immunoSEQ multiplex PCR, the repertoire was profiled, and TCRdb retains in-frame clones only, with some absent. The repertoire holds about 140,000 clones, around 80% seen once, with more than 3.5% in the top ten. This TCR was recovered from a woman of 80 years or more with active or convalescent COVID-19. This chain uses TRBV6-6 with TRBJ2-7, with D possibly TRBD1 on 6 matching bases. The sequencing sample was made of peripheral blood. CDR3 coding DNA: TGTGCCAGCACCTACGTCCAGGGGAAACGCGAGCAGTACTTC. This gives the protein CASTYVQGKREQYF.